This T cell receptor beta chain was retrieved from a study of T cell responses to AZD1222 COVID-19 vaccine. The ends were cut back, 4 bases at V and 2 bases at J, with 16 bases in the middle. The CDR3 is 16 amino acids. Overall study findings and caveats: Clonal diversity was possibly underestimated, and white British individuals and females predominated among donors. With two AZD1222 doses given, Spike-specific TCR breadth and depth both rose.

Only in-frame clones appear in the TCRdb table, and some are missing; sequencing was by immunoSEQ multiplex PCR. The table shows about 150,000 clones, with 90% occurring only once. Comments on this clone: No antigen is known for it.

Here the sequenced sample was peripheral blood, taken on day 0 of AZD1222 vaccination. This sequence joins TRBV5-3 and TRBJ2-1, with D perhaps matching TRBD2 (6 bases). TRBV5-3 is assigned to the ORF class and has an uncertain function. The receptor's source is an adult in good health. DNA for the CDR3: TGTGCCAGAAGCCACGCGGGGACGAGAGCCTACAATGAGCAGTTCTTC. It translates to CARSHAGTRAYNEQFF.